These T cell receptor beta chains were read from a single sample in a study of T-cell reconstitution after alpha-beta-depleted transplantation in children. TCRdb independently ran MiXCR on the PCR reads; one entry per CDR3 protein. The sample consists of some 200,000 distinct CDR3 sequences, about 8.7% of them appearing once. The specimen was PBMCs, mostly from graft donor cells, collected 360 days after TCRalphabeta/CD19-depleted stem cell transplant. All receptors come from a male patient aged 2 to 10 who had a stem cell transplant for acute myeloid leukemia, so the T cells may come from the graft donor. The CDR3 runs from the conserved cysteine through the conserved F or W. Fields, in order: clone size, V gene, J gene, D gene, CDR3 DNA, CDR3 protein. A D gene is named only where the DNA matches it firmly. A row's size may be missing; if present it is once, few, many or a size class.

size: many
V: TRBV4-1
J: TRBJ2-5
D: TRBD1
DNA: TGCGCCAGCAGCCAAGATACAGGACAGGGATGGGAGACCCAGTACTTC
CDR3: CASSQDTGQGWETQYF

size: many
V: TRBV12-3/TRBV12-4
J: TRBJ2-7
D: .
DNA: TGTGCCAGCAGTTTAAGTAGCGGAAACTACGAGCAGTACTTC
CDR3: CASSLSSGNYEQYF

size: many
V: TRBV20-1
J: TRBJ2-1
D: TRBD2
DNA: TGCAGTGCTAGAGGAAGCGGGGGGCGAAACCCCAATGAGCAGTTCTTC
CDR3: CSARGSGGRNPNEQFF

size: many
V: TRBV29-1
J: TRBJ1-5
D: .
DNA: TGCAGCGTCGGCGATTCTCATCAGCCCCAGCATTTT
CDR3: CSVGDSHQPQHF

size: .
V: TRBV11-2
J: TRBJ2-1
D: TRBD2
DNA: TGTGCCAGCAGCTTAGTACTAGCGGGGGGCCGGTCCTACAATGAGCAGTTCTTC
CDR3: CASSLVLAGGRSYNEQFF

size: .
V: TRBV7-9
J: TRBJ2-7
D: .
DNA: TGTGCCAGCAGCCCTAAACAGGGTTCCCACGAGCAGTACTTC
CDR3: CASSPKQGSHEQYF

size: few
V: TRBV20-1
J: TRBJ2-1
D: TRBD2
DNA: TGCTGTGCTAGACCGACTAGCGGGGCTTACAATGAGCAGTTCTTC
CDR3: CCARPTSGAYNEQFF

size: many
V: TRBV20-1
J: TRBJ2-5
D: TRBD2
DNA: TGCAGTGCTAGGGGACTAGTCTCCTCCGAGACCCAGTACTTC
CDR3: CSARGLVSSETQYF

size: few
V: TRBV12-3/TRBV12-4
J: TRBJ2-1
D: TRBD2
DNA: TGTGCCAGCAGTCAGCGGGAGTATTACAATGAGCAGTTCTTC
CDR3: CASSQREYYNEQFF

size: .
V: TRBV12-3/TRBV12-4
J: TRBJ2-7
D: .
DNA: TGTGCCAGCAGTTTAGCGACGGGCCACTCCTACGAGCAGTACTTC
CDR3: CASSLATGHSYEQYF

size: .
V: TRBV3-1
J: TRBJ2-7
D: TRBD2
DNA: TGTGCCAGCAGCCAAGAGTCTAGCGGCTCCTACGAGCAGTACTTC
CDR3: CASSQESSGSYEQYF

size: many
V: TRBV10-3
J: TRBJ2-2
D: TRBD1
DNA: TGTGCCGCGACAGGGACAGGGACCGGGGAGCTGTTTTTT
CDR3: CAATGTGTGELFF

size: many
V: TRBV5-1
J: TRBJ2-7
D: TRBD1
DNA: TGCGCCAGCAGCTTGGAACCCGGGACAGGGTACTACGAGCAGTACTTC
CDR3: CASSLEPGTGYYEQYF

size: many
V: TRBV29-1
J: TRBJ2-1
D: .
DNA: TGCAGCGGCGGGGAGGCGATAGGTCCGCAGTTCTTC
CDR3: CSGGEAIGPQFF

size: .
V: TRBV7-2
J: TRBJ2-4
D: .
DNA: TGTGCCAGCAGCCGACAGACGATAGCCAAAAACATTCAGTACTTC
CDR3: CASSRQTIAKNIQYF

size: many
V: TRBV15
J: TRBJ2-1
D: .
DNA: TGTGCCACCAGCAGAGATGGCGCGAATGAGCAGTTCTTC
CDR3: CATSRDGANEQFF

size: many
V: TRBV5-1
J: TRBJ2-5
D: .
DNA: TGCGCCAGCAGCTTGGCTTGGACTAATTTGAAAGAGACCCAGTACTTC
CDR3: CASSLAWTNLKETQYF